This T cell receptor (beta chain) was recovered during a study of blood T cell repertoires in COVID-19 (dated by TCRdb to between 2020 and 2021). About the full investigation: Samples covering the acute and convalescent phases of COVID-19 were provided by collaborators in the United States, Italy and Spain. The prospective study material was composed of cDNA or gDNA derived from T cells, B-cell-depleted T cells, or PBMCs. Subjects who had been exposed to COVID-19, were actively infected with it, or had recovered from it provided the deeply sampled blood TCRbeta repertoires that made up the dataset. The repertoires were made available in a free public database intended to serve as a resource for research on the immune response to SARS-CoV-2. Samples were obtained from the ongoing ImmuneRACE study (first 160 participants) and from some 1,300 subjects provided by 6 global collaborators. The sample metadata nearly always contained a de-identified subject ID, COVID-19 status, age in years and sex. Where HLA class I and class II types were available, the types were taken from metadata supplied by the sample provider, not from assay-based typing. Study-level results and caveats: Clinical and demographic metadata were provided uncurated, with the amount varying by source and participant.

In the prospective study, participants were about 18 to 95 years old, resided in fewer than 25 geographic areas of the United States, and were enrolled through a virtual design. In the prospective study, participants were assigned to cohorts based on the clinical history participants reported in a screening survey and a study questionnaire. In the prospective study, whole blood, serum and a nasopharyngeal or oropharyngeal swab were collected from each participant by mobile phlebotomists. Over a roughly two-month period, participants in the prospective study had the option of providing additional blood draws and questionnaires. Prospective study blood samples were shipped either frozen or at room temperature before DNA extraction. Per the germline V gene, MNHEY is the CDR1 and SVGEGT is the CDR2. The CDR3 numbers 12 residues from cysteine through phenylalanine. Only the CDR3 region is kept as DNA, spanning 36 bases read in frame from base 1. V loses 2 bases of germline sequence and J loses 4 bases, and the interval between the two ends is 3 bases.

The immunoSEQ Assay, a bias-controlled multiplex PCR, was used to amplify TCRbeta CDR3 regions from genomic DNA. The source study handled its data this way. Within the assay, amplification of reference gene primers was used to estimate how many nucleated cells each sample contained. Sequence reads were collapsed and filtered to measure the absolute abundance of every unique TCRbeta CDR3 rearrangement. For each sample, productive Simpson clonality was calculated as the square root of Simpson's diversity index over productive rearrangements. TCRdb holds this immuneACCESS table with in-frame rearrangements only. Some clones are missing; in checked studies, unresolved V genes explain under half, and the rest has no known cause. V and J calls and clone size are given by that table; D and trimming were obtained from the DNA. This sample gives 470,000 or so clones in total; nearly 90% of them show up just once. The ten largest clones take up under 2% of the sample.

To note about this clone: It has no known antigen specificity. Base qualities are missing; no much larger clone stands one base away.

The source of this sequence is a woman aged 18 to 35 with acute COVID-19. The V gene is TRBV6-2 or TRBV6-3 and the J gene is TRBJ1-5, with the D gene call left open. The sample was PBMCs or T cells enriched from blood (not recorded which). The nucleotide sequence is given as TGTGCCAGCAGTTACACAAATCAGCCCCAGCATTTT. This encodes CASSYTNQPQHF.